This entry lists 10 T cell receptor beta chains sequenced from one sample in a study of blood T cell repertoires in COVID-19. The data were produced by immunoSEQ multiplex PCR, yet TCRdb's version contains in-frame clones alone and is incomplete. The sample has some 170,000 clones; approximately 80% are singletons. The specimen sequenced was PBMCs or T cells enriched from blood (not recorded which). The receptor source for this set is a woman aged 45-60 years who had recovered from COVID-19.

The rearrangement uses TRBV6-5 and TRBJ2-7, with D possibly being TRBD1 (5 bases). The germline V gene has CDR1 MNHEY and CDR2 SVGAGI. This CDR3 comprises 11 residues. Trimming pared 10 bases from V and 4 bases from J, leaving 11 bases between. The CDR3 is CATKGAYEQYF. CDR3 nucleotide sequence: TGTGCCACCAAAGGGGCTTACGAGCAGTACTTC.

V usage is TRBV9 and J usage is TRBJ2-5, with TRBD2 identical over 7 bases. The germline V gene has CDR1 SGDLS and CDR2 YYNGEE. The CDR3 is 16 amino acids. The V gene end was trimmed by 0 bases and the J gene end by 5 bases; junction bases not matched to a gene: 10. The CDR3 loop is CASSVVSGGGRETQYF. CDR3 in DNA: TGTGCCAGCAGCGTAGTCTCGGGAGGCGGTCGGGAGACCCAGTACTTC. Complete variable domain (other parts from reference TRBV9 and TRBJ2-5): DSGVTQTPKHLITATGQRVTLRCSPRSGDLSVYWYQQSLDQGLQFLIQYYNGEERAKGNILERFSAQQFPDLHSELNLSSLELGDSALYFCASSVVSGGGRETQYFGPGTRLLVL.

The chain combines TRBV28 with TRBJ2-1; weak D call: TRBD1 (6 bases). The CDR3 length is 13 residues. V dropped 6 bases and J dropped 8 bases, with 14 bases sitting between them. The V gene's germline CDR1 is MDHEN and CDR2 SYDVKM. The CDR3 nucleotides read TGTGCCAGCAGCCGAACAGGGCTCGATGAGCAGTTCTTC. Translation: CASSRTGLDEQFF.

This chain connects TRBV24-1 to TRBJ1-4; 7 bases map to TRBD1. V gave up 2 bases and J gave up 7 bases; unmatched junction bases: 6. Germline V lookup: CDR1 KGHDR, CDR2 SFDVKD. This CDR3 region has 15 residues. This CDR3 is CATSDSRQGGEKLFF. Written as DNA, the CDR3 is TGTGCCACCAGTGATTCCCGACAGGGAGGTGAAAAACTGTTTTTT.

The chain combines TRBV10-3 with TRBJ2-3; 8 positions agree with TRBD2. Germline assignment: CDR1 ENHRY and CDR2 SYGVKD. The V segment lost 5 bases and the J segment 1 base; nucleotides outside the gene matches: 5. The CDR3 runs to 15 residues. CDR3 bases: TGTGCCATCAGTCCCGCAGCGGGAGGCACAGATACGCAGTATTTT. Its translation: CAISPAAGGTDTQYF.

This clone has only one observation. This chain connects TRBV2 to TRBJ2-5; 7 bases fit TRBD2. Per the germline V gene, CDR1 is SNHLY and CDR2 is FYNNEI. V lost 6 bases to trimming and J lost 5 bases; unmatched junction nucleotides: 12. The CDR3 is made up of 15 amino acids. The DNA for the CDR3 is TGTGCCAGCAGCAAGAAGGGAGGGTTCGGGGAGACCCAGTACTTC. Translation: CASSKKGGFGETQYF.

This clone was detected once. The chain employs TRBV2 and TRBJ2-3; 7 nucleotides agree with TRBD2. The V segment lost 3 bases and the J segment 3 bases; nucleotides outside the gene matches: 6. The CDR3 runs 15 residues. Germline CDR1 SNHLY, CDR2 FYNNEI. In DNA, the CDR3 is TGTGCCAGCAGTGAGCGGGAGTTAAGTACAGATACGCAGTATTTT. It translates to CASSERELSTDTQYF.

This clone was seen a handful of times. This chain links TRBV15 with TRBJ2-1; tentatively, D is TRBD1 (5 bases). Trimming took 0 bases from V and 8 from J, leaving 17 bases between them. The length of the CDR3 is 16 residues. Germline V gene data show CDR1 as LNHNV and CDR2 as YYDKDF (reference sequence). In nucleotides, the CDR3 is TGTGCCACCAGCAGAGATAGGGGCGTTAGATCCGATGAGCAGTTCTTC. This gives the protein CATSRDRGVRSDEQFF.

The genes are TRBV12-3 or TRBV12-4 and TRBJ2-7; the match to TRBD2 covers 9 bases. Unmatched junction bases numbered 8, after V lost 2 bases and J lost 12 bases. The CDR3 has 13 residues. CDR3 sequence reads: CASSLNSGSRWYF. The CDR3 DNA reads as TGTGCCAGCAGTTTAAATAGCGGGAGCAGGTGGTACTTC.

This clone turned up a few times. CDR3 bases: TGTGCCAGCAGCAGATACGGGGGTGAGCAGTTCTTC. Protein: CASSRYGGEQFF. The rearrangement uses TRBV7-2 and TRBJ2-1, with D possibly TRBD2 on 6 matching bases. Germline values: CDR1 SGHTA, CDR2 FQGNSA. CDR3 size: 12 residues. Trimming cost V 5 bases and J 9 bases, with 11 bases left between them.